The 5 T cell receptor beta chains presented below share a single source sample, sequenced in a study of Ad26.COV2.S vaccination and SARS-CoV-2 variants. Profiled with immunoSEQ multiplex PCR; TCRdb holds only in-frame clones, not every one. The sample has hundreds of thousands of clones, roughly 89% seen once; the top ten hold around 2.6%. The treatment denotes: around 19 received Ad26.COV2.S at low or high dose, single or two shots; a few received placebo; per-sample allocation not given. Day 63 following the first vaccine or placebo injection was when the samples were taken. This sample comprised peripheral blood, obtained in a trial of Ad26.COV2.S vaccine versus placebo. Every receptor here comes from a person aged 18-65 years who received the Ad26.COV2.S COVID-19 vaccine or a placebo.

This chain's CDR3 is CASSSDGTMNTEAFF. The CDR3 DNA sequence: TGTGCCAGCAGCTCCGACGGAACCATGAACACTGAAGCTTTCTTT. This chain joins TRBV11-3 and TRBJ1-1, with unresolved D. Germline V gene data show CDR1 as SGHNT and CDR2 as YENEEA. CDR3 length: 15 residues. Trimming shortened V by 4 bases and J by 0 bases, and 12 bases separated the two germline ends. Complete variable domain (other parts from reference TRBV11-3 and TRBJ1-1): EAGVVQSPRYKIIEKKQPVAFWCNPISGHNTLYWYLQNLGQGPELLIRYENEEAVDDSQLPKDRFSAERLKGVDSTLKIQPAELGDSAVYLCASSSDGTMNTEAFFGQGTRLTVV.

The chain uses TRBV4-1 and TRBJ2-3; D not resolved. The ends were cut back, 4 bases at V and 5 bases at J, with 22 bases in the middle. The CDR3 extends over 17 amino acids. From germline, CDR1 is MGHRA and CDR2 YSYEKL. In DNA form, the CDR3 reads TGCGCCAGCAGCCCCTTTTCGGTAAGGGAATCAGGAGATACGCAGTATTTT. It specifies CASSPFSVRESGDTQYF.

This rearrangement joins TRBV5-1 to TRBJ1-1, with 8 bases identical to TRBD1. This CDR3 has 14 residues. The germline gives CDR1 SGHRS, CDR2 YFSETQ. Germline trimming cut 4 bases from V and 5 bases from J; bases unmatched to any gene: 7. DNA of the CDR3: TGCGCCAGCAGCCGGGACAGGAGGGAGACTGAAGCTTTCTTT. It encodes CASSRDRRETEAFF.

The genes are TRBV4-2 and TRBJ2-1, with a weak D call TRBD1 (6 bases). Trimming removed 8 bases from V and 0 bases from J, with 14 bases in between. The CDR3 runs 15 residues. Germline V gives CDR1 LGHNA, CDR2 YNFKEQ. DNA for the CDR3: TGTGCCAGCGGACAGACGGACCGCTCCTACAATGAGCAGTTCTTC. Amino acid sequence: CASGQTDRSYNEQFF.

The rearrangement uses TRBV5-6 and TRBJ1-3; D perhaps matches TRBD1 (5 bases). CDR3 length: 15 amino acids. V dropped 4 bases and J dropped 2 bases, with 13 bases sitting between them. The V gene's germline CDR1 is SGHDT and CDR2 YYEEEE. CDR3 sequence reads: CASSTGPQTGNTIYF. Written as DNA, the CDR3 is TGTGCCAGCAGCACGGGACCTCAAACTGGAAACACCATATATTTT.